This T cell receptor (beta chain) was identified in a study of T cell changes during pregnancy in multiple sclerosis. Profiling relied on immunoSEQ multiplex PCR, and the TCRdb table lists in-frame clones only, not all of them. This sample has 75,000 to 90,000 clones, with around nine tenths found just once. The receptor's source is a female donor with multiple sclerosis, enrolled in a pregnancy study. Sample: CD4+ T cells from peripheral blood mononuclear cells, taken before pregnancy.

The chain's CDR3 is CASSQAWRREGMNTEAFF. Here the CDR3 DNA reads TGTGCCAGCAGCCAAGCCTGGCGCAGGGAGGGGATGAACACTGAAGCTTTCTTT. The chain recombines TRBV4-2 with TRBJ1-1; D is possibly TRBD1 (5 bases). With 1 base removed from V and 0 bases from J, the gap between germline ends came to 18 bases. The CDR3 sequence is 18 residues long. Germline assignment: CDR1 LGHNA and CDR2 YNFKEQ.